The clone carrying this T cell receptor beta chain appeared a few times. As originally analysed: Amplification of reference gene primers provided the estimated nucleated cell counts. Sequencing used immunoSEQ multiplex PCR; TCRdb keeps in-frame clones, though not all of them. D and trimming were read from the DNA, whereas the V and J calls and clone size are those reported in that table. Seen here are 45,000 or so clones, about nine tenths observed once, and the top ten hold 2.1%. A Seattle source enrolled patients during active infection and followed them longitudinally. Germline V gene data show CDR1 as SGHRS and CDR2 as YFSETQ. J lost 5 bases, V lost 4 bases, and 11 bases had no gene match. The CDR3 runs 15 residues. The data stem from a study of blood T cell repertoires in COVID-19. On the study more broadly: From T cells, B-cell-depleted T cells, or PBMCs came the material, which was cDNA or gDNA.

The chain joins TRBV5-1 to TRBJ2-5; 7 nucleotides agree with TRBD1. The sequenced sample consisted of peripheral blood. The TCR originated in an elderly woman with COVID-19, enrolled during active disease. CDR3 protein: CASSRDSPTDETQYF. Written as DNA, the CDR3 is TGCGCCAGCAGCCGGGACAGCCCAACCGATGAGACCCAGTACTTC.